The 10 T cell receptor beta chains presented below share a single source sample, sequenced in a study of cytomegalovirus exposure and HLA in healthy donors. PCR was performed using 60 Vbeta and 13 Jbeta primers. Sequenced by immunoSEQ multiplex PCR; TCRdb stores in-frame clones only, minus some. The repertoire holds 110,000 or so clones, with 70% to 80% as singletons. Sequencing was carried out using PBMCs. The receptors here all came from a man aged 50 to 60 in good health and CMV-seropositive.

The chain links TRBV4-3 to TRBJ2-7, with D possibly TRBD2 on 6 matching bases. Germline-derived CDR1 and CDR2 are LGHNA and YSLEER. V gave up 0 bases and J gave up 6 bases, with 12 bases separating them. The CDR3 spans 14 residues. CDR3 coding DNA: TGCGCCAGCAGCCAAGATGAAGGAGGGACCGAGCAGTACTTC. This encodes CASSQDEGGTEQYF.

The chain couples TRBV2 to TRBJ1-2; 7 bases match TRBD1. The germline V gene has CDR1 SNHLY and CDR2 FYNNEI. CDR3 size: 13 residues. V trimming: 7 bases; J trimming: 7 bases; junction bases outside the gene matches: 9. The CDR3 DNA is TGTGCCAGCATGACAGGGAGTCGTGGTGGCTACACCTTC. Encoded protein: CASMTGSRGGYTF.

The chain couples TRBV6-1 to TRBJ1-2, with D maybe TRBD1 (5 bases). Deletions cut 0 bases from V and 7 bases from J, with 18 bases between. CDR3 length: 16 residues. Germline CDR1 and CDR2: MNHNS and SASEGT. The CDR3 bases are TGTGCCAGCAGTGAAGCTCCGGGCCTGGGGGGAGGTGGCTACACCTTC. Its translation is CASSEAPGLGGGGYTF.

V usage is TRBV19 and J usage is TRBJ1-2; D perhaps matches TRBD1 (6 bases). CDR1 is LNHDA, CDR2 SQIVND, per germline (reference sequence). This CDR3 is 15 amino acids long. Trimming took 6 bases from V and 2 from J, leaving 16 bases between them. This chain's CDR3 is CASRGTDRLNYGYTF. The CDR3 bases are TGTGCCAGTAGGGGAACTGACAGGCTCAACTATGGCTACACCTTC.

This chain links TRBV5-1 with TRBJ1-1; a possible D gene is TRBD1 (6 bases). The germline CDR1 and CDR2 sequences are SGHRS and YFSETQ. The CDR3 runs to 16 residues. Trimming stripped 2 bases from V and 2 bases from J, with 16 bases between. CDR3 sequence (DNA): TGCGCCAGCAGCTTATTCTCGGACAGCCTTAACACTGAAGCTTTCTTT. It translates to CASSLFSDSLNTEAFF.

The genes are TRBV18 and TRBJ1-5; 8 bases are shared with TRBD1. CDR3 length: 14 amino acids. Germline V gives CDR1 KGHSH, CDR2 LQKENI. The junction had 2 bases not matched to a gene; V was cut back by 5 bases and J by 2 bases. Written as DNA, the CDR3 is TGTGCCAGCTCAGCAGGGGGCGGCAATCAGCCCCAGCATTTT. Translated, it gives CASSAGGGNQPQHF.

This chain uses TRBV19 with TRBJ1-5; 8 bases line up with TRBD1. CDR1 and CDR2 (germline): LNHDA, SQIVND (reference sequence). The CDR3 has 16 residues. The ends lost 4 bases at V and 0 bases at J; junction bases unmatched: 5. CDR3 sequence: CASSTRTGSSNQPQHF. The DNA for the CDR3 is TGTGCCAGTAGTACCAGGACAGGGAGTAGCAATCAGCCCCAGCATTTT.

This sequence joins TRBV7-3 and TRBJ2-7; 10 bases are a match to TRBD2. CDR3 length: 13 amino acids. Per germline, CDR1 SGHTA and CDR2 FQGTGA. The CDR3 protein is CAMERGGPYEQYF. CDR3 DNA: TGTGCTATGGAGCGGGGGGGCCCTTACGAGCAGTACTTC. Combining the CDR3 with reference TRBV7-3 and TRBJ2-7 gives the whole variable domain GAGVSQTPSNKVTEKGKYVELRCDPISGHTALYWYRQSLGQGPEFLIYFQGTGAADDSGLPNDRFFAVRPEGSVSTLKIQRTERGDSAVYLCAMERGGPYEQYFGPGTRLTVT.

This clone was seen once. The chain is built from TRBV27 and TRBJ1-4, with 8 bases that match TRBD1. The germline V gene has CDR1 MNHEY and CDR2 SMNVEV (reference sequence). The CDR3 has 14 amino acids. The trim removed 8 bases at V and 6 bases at J, leaving 8 bases unmatched. This CDR3 reads CASAGGPIDEKLFF. The CDR3 DNA reads as TGTGCCAGCGCAGGGGGCCCGATAGATGAAAAACTGTTTTTT.

The J gene is TRBJ2-1, the V gene TRBV5-1; 7 nucleotides match TRBD2. CDR3 length: 15 residues. Germline-derived CDR1 and CDR2 are SGHRS and YFSETQ. The ends lost 8 bases at V and 0 bases at J; junction bases unmatched: 8. This chain's CDR3 is CASTSGDSSYNEQFF. The CDR3 DNA sequence: TGCGCCAGTACCAGCGGGGATAGCTCCTACAATGAGCAGTTCTTC.